Each of the 23 T cell receptor beta chains below was sequenced from the same sample in a study of blood T cell repertoires in COVID-19. Data came from immunoSEQ multiplex PCR; TCRdb stores just in-frame clones and leaves some out. The sample contains about 120,000 clones, 65% to 85% of which appear only once. Sample: PBMCs or T cells enriched from blood (not recorded which). These receptors came from a woman in her 30s who had recovered from COVID-19.

The chain combines TRBV27 with TRBJ2-7; the D gene is possibly TRBD2 (6 bases). Germline assignment: CDR1 MNHEY and CDR2 SMNVEV (reference sequence). Trimming stripped 6 bases from V and 0 bases from J, with 15 bases between. The CDR3 is made up of 15 amino acids. Here the CDR3 DNA reads TGTGCCAGCAGCCTATGGGCGGGGAGCTCCTACGAGCAGTACTTC. Protein: CASSLWAGSSYEQYF.

V is TRBV29-1 and J is TRBJ2-7; weak D call: TRBD2 (6 bases). This CDR3 region has 15 residues. Germline-derived CDR1 and CDR2 are SQVTM and ANQGSEA. Trimming took 4 bases from V and 0 from J, leaving 16 bases between them. The CDR3 sequence is CSVGGGAGLSYEQYF. The DNA for the CDR3 is TGCAGCGTTGGGGGAGGAGCGGGCCTCTCCTACGAGCAGTACTTC.

The chain recombines TRBV7-9 with TRBJ1-6; D is unclear. Trimming took off 5 bases at V and 0 bases at J, with 14 bases between the two ends. CDR3 size: 17 residues. CDR1 is SEHNR and CDR2 is FQNEAQ in the germline V gene (reference sequence). CDR3 in DNA: TGTGCCAGCAGCGGCGGTTGGGAGAGCTCCTATAATTCACCCCTCCACTTT. Protein product: CASSGGWESSYNSPLHF. Full variable domain (missing parts from reference TRBV7-9 and TRBJ1-6): DTGVSQNPRHKITKRGQNVTFRCDPISEHNRLYWYRQTLGQGPEFLTYFQNEAQLEKSRLLSDRFSAERPKGSFSTLEIQRTEQGDSAMYLCASSGGWESSYNSPLHFGNGTRLTVT.

The table lists this clone with a few counts. The V gene is TRBV25-1, the J gene TRBJ2-5, with 7 bases fitting TRBD1. From germline, CDR1 is MGHDK and CDR2 SYGVNS. This CDR3 has 15 residues. The junction had 10 bases not matched to a gene; V was cut back by 4 bases and J by 5 bases. The CDR3 bases are TGTGCCAGCAGTGGTCATGAGGGGGCCGGGGAGACCCAGTACTTC. This codes for CASSGHEGAGETQYF.

This chain uses TRBV6-6 with TRBJ1-3; the D is unclear. The V end lost 1 base, the J end lost 0 bases, and 7 bases lay between the germline ends. Germline lookup yields CDR1 MNHNY and CDR2 SVGAGI (reference sequence). The CDR3 is 15 residues long. For the CDR3, the DNA is TGTGCCAGCAGTTACTATCCCAACTCTGGAAACACCATATATTTT. It codes for CASSYYPNSGNTIYF.

About this clone itself: Relative to the germline gene, one junction end is altered; a read error may explain this. V gene TRBV7-7 combines with J gene TRBJ2-5, with a tentative D call TRBD2 (5 bases). Germline V gives CDR1 SSHAT, CDR2 FNYEAQ (reference sequence). This CDR3 contains 13 residues. In DNA, the CDR3 is TGTGCTAGCAGCTCCGGATCCGGAGGGACCCAGTACTTC. This encodes CASSSGSGGTQYF. The variable domain in full, with the rest retrieved from reference TRBV7-7 and TRBJ2-5, is GAGVSQSPRYKVTKRGQDVTLRCDPISSHATLYWYQQALGQGPEFLTYFNYEAQPDKSGLPSDRFSAERPEGSISTLTIQRTEQRDSAMYRCASSSGSGGTQYFGPGTRLLVL.

The chain is built from TRBV4-2 and TRBJ2-7; D possibly corresponds to TRBD1 (6 bases). The CDR3 is made up of 15 amino acids. V gave up 6 bases and J gave up 6 bases, with 21 bases separating them. The germline CDR1 and CDR2 sequences are LGHNA and YNFKEQ. This chain's CDR3 is CASSPDSAFSSEQYF. CDR3 coding DNA: TGTGCCAGCAGTCCGGACAGCGCTTTCTCGTCCGAGCAGTACTTC.

CDR3 DNA: TGTGCCAGCAGCCGGGAGGCGGGAGGGGAACCCACAGATACGCAGTATTTT. It yields the protein CASSREAGGEPTDTQYF. This chain links TRBV9 with TRBJ2-3, with 9 positions matching TRBD2. Germline trimming cut 4 bases from V and 2 bases from J; bases unmatched to any gene: 11. The CDR3 consists of 17 residues. Germline loops: CDR1 SGDLS, CDR2 YYNGEE.

This clone was seen more than once but under ten times. The rearrangement links TRBV7-2 to TRBJ2-1, with 9 nucleotides matching TRBD2. CDR1 and CDR2 (germline): SGHTA, FQGNSA. CDR3 size: 15 residues. The ends lost 2 bases at V and 4 bases at J; junction bases unmatched: 3. The CDR3 DNA is TGTGCCAGCAGCTTACAAGCGGGGGGATACAATGAGCAGTTCTTC. Its translation: CASSLQAGGYNEQFF.

This chain uses TRBV4-2 with TRBJ2-1, with 7 bases matching TRBD2. In germline, CDR1 is LGHNA, CDR2 YNFKEQ. This CDR3 spans 16 amino acids. V was clipped by 2 bases and J by 5 bases; unmatched bases: 9. The CDR3 bases are TGTGCCAGCAGCCAACTTCCGACTAGCAACCACAATGAGCAGTTCTTC. It is translated as CASSQLPTSNHNEQFF.

The chain joins TRBV6-2 or TRBV6-3 to TRBJ2-1, with 9 nucleotides matching TRBD2. In germline, CDR1 is MNHEY, CDR2 SVGEGT. CDR3 length equals 16 residues. V lost 5 bases, J lost 8 bases, and 13 bases stayed unmatched. CDR3 loop: CASSNPRASGKHEQFF. Written as DNA, the CDR3 is TGTGCCAGCAGTAACCCCCGGGCTAGCGGGAAGCATGAGCAGTTCTTC.

This chain connects TRBV10-3 to TRBJ2-3, with 10 bases that match TRBD2. Germline lookup yields CDR1 ENHRY and CDR2 SYGVKD. This CDR3 is 17 amino acids long. J was trimmed by 1 base and V by 1 base; bases with no gene match: 5. CDR3 sequence reads: CAISELTGTSGTDTQYF. CDR3 DNA: TGTGCCATCAGTGAGTTAACCGGGACTAGCGGCACAGATACGCAGTATTTT.

The chain carries TRBV5-1 and TRBJ2-7; tentative D call: TRBD2 (5 bases). CDR3 length: 13 residues. Germline CDR1 reads SGHRS; CDR2 reads YFSETQ. V lost 0 bases to trimming and J lost 2 bases, with 6 bases between them. The CDR3 bases are TGCGCCAGCAGCTTGGTAGCGACCTACGAGCAGTACTTC. Encoded protein: CASSLVATYEQYF.

The chain recombines TRBV18 with TRBJ1-5; 10 nucleotides agree with TRBD1. The CDR3 has 18 amino acids. J was trimmed by 10 bases and V by 4 bases; bases with no gene match: 19. Looked up from germline, CDR1 is KGHSH and CDR2 is LQKENI. The CDR3 region is CASSLRDRGSYLAPPQHF. As DNA, the CDR3 is TGTGCCAGCTCACTGCGGGACAGGGGCAGCTACTTGGCCCCCCCCCAGCATTTT. The full variable domain, in which reference TRBV18 and TRBJ1-5 provide the parts outside the CDR3, is NAGVMQNPRHLVRRRGQEARLRCSPMKGHSHVYWYRQLPEEGLKFMVYLQKENIIDESGMPKERFSAEFPKEGPSILRIQQVVRGDSAAYFCASSLRDRGSYLAPPQHFGDGTRLSIL.

The CDR3 DNA reads TGTGCCAGCAGCTTATCCCGACAGGGGAACACTGAAGCTTTCTTT. Its translation is CASSLSRQGNTEAFF. This chain connects TRBV7-2 to TRBJ1-1; 7 nucleotides agree with TRBD1. V dropped 2 bases and J dropped 1; count of bases not matched to a gene: 4. The CDR3 consists of 15 residues. CDR1 is SGHTA and CDR2 is FQGNSA in the germline V gene.

The chain uses TRBV29-1 and TRBJ2-1; D may be TRBD2 (6 bases). V lost 6 bases and J lost 3, with 6 bases in between. CDR1 and CDR2 from the germline V gene are SQVTM and ANQGSEA. This CDR3 region has 11 residues. Here the CDR3 reads CSVEGYNEQFF. The DNA for the CDR3 is TGCAGCGTGGAGGGCTACAATGAGCAGTTCTTC.

The V gene is TRBV30, the J gene TRBJ2-7; D is perhaps TRBD1 (5 bases). The CDR3 extends over 12 amino acids. CDR1 is GTSNPN, CDR2 SVGIG, per germline (reference sequence). Between the trimmed V and J ends, which lost 2 bases and 5 bases, there was a span of 10 bases. The CDR3 bases are TGTGCCTGGAGTCCTCAGGGCAACGAGCAGTACTTC. Protein product: CAWSPQGNEQYF. Supplemented by reference TRBV30 and TRBJ2-7, the full variable domain reads SQTIHQWPATLVQPVGSPLSLECTVEGTSNPNLYWYRQAAGRGLQLLFYSVGIGQISSEVPQNLSASRPQDRQFILSSKKLLLSDSGFYLCAWSPQGNEQYFGPGTRLTVT.

This chain uses TRBV5-5 with TRBJ1-1; a possible D gene is TRBD1 (6 bases). Germline loops: CDR1 SGHKS, CDR2 YYEKEE (reference sequence). Trimming left V 2 bases short and J 0 bases short, with 23 bases between. The CDR3 is made up of 19 amino acids. The CDR3 loop reads CASSFLALRTVLLNTEAFF. The CDR3 DNA reads as TGTGCCAGCAGCTTTCTCGCCCTCCGGACAGTTTTATTGAACACTGAAGCTTTCTTT. Variable domain in full (rest from reference TRBV5-5 and TRBJ1-1): DAGVTQSPTHLIKTRGQQVTLRCSPISGHKSVSWYQQVLGQGPQFIFQYYEKEERGRGNFPDRFSARQFPNYSSELNVNALLLGDSALYLCASSFLALRTVLLNTEAFFGQGTRLTVV.

This chain uses TRBV28 with TRBJ2-5; D might be TRBD1 (6 bases). The CDR3 totals 15 residues. Germline values: CDR1 MDHEN, CDR2 SYDVKM. V shed 3 bases and J shed 4 bases, with 15 bases lying between them. CDR3 sequence reads: CASSFEQGFGETQYF. The CDR3 DNA sequence: TGTGCCAGCAGTTTCGAACAGGGATTTGGAGAGACCCAGTACTTC.

The chain joins TRBV27 to TRBJ1-5; 8 nucleotides match TRBD1. Germline trimming cut 4 bases from V and 1 base from J; bases unmatched to any gene: 3. The CDR3 consists of 15 residues. CDR1 and CDR2 (germline): MNHEY, SMNVEV (reference sequence). CDR3 region: CASSSDRASNQPQHF. As DNA, the CDR3 is TGTGCCAGCAGTTCGGACAGGGCCAGCAATCAGCCCCAGCATTTT.

The rearrangement uses TRBV2 and TRBJ1-1, with D hard to call. The V gene's germline CDR1 is SNHLY and CDR2 FYNNEI. V was shortened by 10 bases and J by 3 bases, with 21 bases between the two germline ends. The CDR3 is made up of 15 amino acids. The CDR3 DNA is TGTGCCACCAAACTAACCTCCCTACGGGACACTGAAGCTTTCTTT. This sequence encodes CATKLTSLRDTEAFF.

Note on this clone: Other DNA sequences in this sample translate to the same CDR3. The rearrangement joins TRBV5-4 to TRBJ2-3; no clear D gene. The CDR3 has 13 residues. CDR1 and CDR2 from the germline V gene are SGHNT and YYREEE (reference sequence). The V and J ends lost 4 bases and 1 base respectively, with 7 bases between them. The CDR3 coding sequence is TGTGCCAGCAGCCTCCGGGGCACAGATACGCAGTATTTT. Translated: CASSLRGTDTQYF.

The chain has TRBV7-9 and TRBJ1-2; TRBD1 aligns across 9 bases. This CDR3 has 14 residues. Germline loops: CDR1 SEHNR, CDR2 FQNEAQ (reference sequence). V lost 5 bases and J lost 6; bases outside the gene matches: 7. Here the CDR3 reads CASSLGQGAHGYTF. For the CDR3, the DNA is TGTGCCAGCAGCCTGGGACAGGGCGCTCATGGCTACACCTTC.